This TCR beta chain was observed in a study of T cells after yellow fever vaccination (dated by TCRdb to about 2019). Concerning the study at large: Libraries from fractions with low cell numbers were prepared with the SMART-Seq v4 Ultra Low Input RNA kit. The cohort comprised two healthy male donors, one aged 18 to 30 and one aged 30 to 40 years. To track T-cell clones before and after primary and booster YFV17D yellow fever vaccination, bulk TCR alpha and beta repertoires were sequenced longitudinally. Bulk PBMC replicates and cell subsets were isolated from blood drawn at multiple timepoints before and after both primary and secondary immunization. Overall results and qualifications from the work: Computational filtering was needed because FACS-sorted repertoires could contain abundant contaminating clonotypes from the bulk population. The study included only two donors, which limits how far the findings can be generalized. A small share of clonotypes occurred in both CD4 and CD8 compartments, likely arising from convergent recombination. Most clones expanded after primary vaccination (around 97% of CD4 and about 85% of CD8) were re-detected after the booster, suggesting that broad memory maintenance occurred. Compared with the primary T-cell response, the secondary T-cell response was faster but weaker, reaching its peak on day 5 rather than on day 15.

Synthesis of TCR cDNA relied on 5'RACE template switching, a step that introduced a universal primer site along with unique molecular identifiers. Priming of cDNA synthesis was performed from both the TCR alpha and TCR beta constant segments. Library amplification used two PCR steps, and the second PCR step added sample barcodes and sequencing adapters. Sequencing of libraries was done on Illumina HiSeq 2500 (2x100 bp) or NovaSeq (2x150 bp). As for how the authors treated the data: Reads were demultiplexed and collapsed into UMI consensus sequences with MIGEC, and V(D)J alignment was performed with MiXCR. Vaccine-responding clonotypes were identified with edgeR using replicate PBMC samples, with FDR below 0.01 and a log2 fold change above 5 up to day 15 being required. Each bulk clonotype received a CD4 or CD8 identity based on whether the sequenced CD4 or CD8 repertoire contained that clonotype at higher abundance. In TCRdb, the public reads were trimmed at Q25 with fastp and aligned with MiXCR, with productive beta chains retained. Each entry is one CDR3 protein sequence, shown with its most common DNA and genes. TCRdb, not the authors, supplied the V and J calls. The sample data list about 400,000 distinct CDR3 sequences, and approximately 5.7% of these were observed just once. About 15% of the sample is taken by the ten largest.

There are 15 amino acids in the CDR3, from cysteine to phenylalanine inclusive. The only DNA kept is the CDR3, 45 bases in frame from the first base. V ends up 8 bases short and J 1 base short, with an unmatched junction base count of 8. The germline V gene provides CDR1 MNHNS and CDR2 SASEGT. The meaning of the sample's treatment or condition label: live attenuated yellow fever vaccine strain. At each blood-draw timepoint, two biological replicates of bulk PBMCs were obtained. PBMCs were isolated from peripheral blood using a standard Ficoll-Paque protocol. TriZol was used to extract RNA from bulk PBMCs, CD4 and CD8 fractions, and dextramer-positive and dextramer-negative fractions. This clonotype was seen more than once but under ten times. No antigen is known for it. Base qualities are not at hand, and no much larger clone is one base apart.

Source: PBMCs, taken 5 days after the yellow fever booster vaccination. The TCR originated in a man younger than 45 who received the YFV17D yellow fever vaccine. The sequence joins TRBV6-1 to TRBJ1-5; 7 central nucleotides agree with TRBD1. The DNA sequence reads TGTGCCAGCTCCCCAAGGGGGCAGAGCAATCAGCCCCAGCATTTT. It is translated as CASSPRGQSNQPQHF.